This T cell receptor (beta chain) was observed in a study of Ad26.COV2.S vaccination and SARS-CoV-2 variants. Notes on the study in general: Those who received the vaccine showed greater spike-specific TCR breadth than those given placebo.

Per the germline V gene, CDR1 is SGDLS and CDR2 is YYNGEE. Trimming shortened V by 1 base and J by 0 bases, and 11 bases separated the two germline ends. The CDR3 spans 16 residues. The treatment is: roughly 18 received Ad26.COV2.S at low or high dose, single or two shots; several received placebo; per-sample allocation not given. Samples were taken on day 63 after the first vaccine or placebo injection. Donation was by an adult aged 18-55 years who was in Boston. Of note for this clone: Its cognate antigen is unknown.

Profiling relied on immunoSEQ multiplex PCR, and the TCRdb table lists in-frame clones only, not all of them. The sample includes approximately 400,000 clones, 83% of them seen just once. Sequencing was performed on peripheral blood, taken in a trial of Ad26.COV2.S vaccine versus placebo. The V gene is TRBV9, the J gene TRBJ2-1, with D perhaps being TRBD1 or TRBD2 (5 bases each). The TCR sequence derives from a person between 18 and 65 years old who received the Ad26.COV2.S COVID-19 vaccine or a placebo. The DNA of the CDR3 is TGTGCCAGCAGCGTATTTTGGGACGCCTCCTACAATGAGCAGTTCTTC. Its translation: CASSVFWDASYNEQFF.